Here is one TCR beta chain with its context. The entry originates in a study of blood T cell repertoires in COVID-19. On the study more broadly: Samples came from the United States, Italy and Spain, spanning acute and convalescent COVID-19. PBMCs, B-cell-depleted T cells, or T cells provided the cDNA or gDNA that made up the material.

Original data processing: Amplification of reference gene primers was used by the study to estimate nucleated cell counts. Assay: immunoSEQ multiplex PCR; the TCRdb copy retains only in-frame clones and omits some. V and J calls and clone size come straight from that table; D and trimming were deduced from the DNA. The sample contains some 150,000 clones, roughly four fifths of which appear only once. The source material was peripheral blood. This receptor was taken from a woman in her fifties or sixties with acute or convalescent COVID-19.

CDR3 residues: CASSSLVVGRRGPEAFF. The CDR3 nucleotides read TGTGCCAGCAGTTCCCTCGTTGTGGGGCGAAGGGGGCCTGAAGCTTTCTTT. The chain has TRBV28 and TRBJ1-1; the match to TRBD1 covers 7 bases. V was pared by 4 bases and J by 6 bases, with 17 bases of the junction left unmatched. Germline lookup yields CDR1 MDHEN and CDR2 SYDVKM. This CDR3 has 17 amino acids.